The rows below give T cell receptor beta chains drawn from one sample of a study of blood T cell repertoires in COVID-19. TCRdb's table, derived via immunoSEQ multiplex PCR, lists solely in-frame clones and lacks some. The data show approximately 460,000 clones, 85% to 90% seen once. Sequencing was carried out using peripheral blood. The receptors come from a man aged 18 to 29 with COVID-19, enrolled during active disease. CDR3s leave out the opening cysteine and the closing phenylalanine or tryptophan. The size entry is marked missing in some rows and otherwise reads once, few, many or a size class.

TRBV19,NA,TRBJ1-1,ASSIDPRDMNTEAF
TRBV2,NA,TRBJ2-4,ASSEATGGKNIQY
TRBV19,few,TRBJ2-1,ASRTGGLNNEQF
TRBV5-1,NA,TRBJ2-5,ASSPGTGRQETQY
TRBV5-1,NA,TRBJ1-2,ASSLDTPYGYT
TRBV27,NA,TRBJ1-2,ASSLFRRDRGSFGYT
TRBV4-1,NA,TRBJ1-1,ASSQEGRPEAF
TRBV6-5,NA,TRBJ2-1,ASRQGLENNEQF
TRBV9,NA,TRBJ1-6,ASSVGATLH
TRBV14,NA,TRBJ1-1,ASSQWGQKEAF
TRBV15,few,TRBJ2-7,ATSSPPRTGTYEQY
TRBV13,NA,TRBJ2-7,ASSFLSGGAGYEQY
TRBV6-5,NA,TRBJ2-7,ASSYRIDRGHEQY
TRBV5-4,NA,TRBJ2-7,ASSLSGGSSYEQY
TRBV6-5,few,TRBJ1-3,ASSLGINTIY
TRBV6-5,NA,TRBJ2-7,ASSLAGTSYEQY
TRBV20-1,NA,TRBJ1-6,SASTARGMGNSPLH
TRBV23-1,NA,TRBJ1-4,ASSPLRGICEEKLF
TRBV30,NA,TRBJ2-1,AWSDLAGGPIAEQF
TRBV2,NA,TRBJ2-7,ASSLGGDRSYEQY
TRBV18,NA,TRBJ1-2,ASSLGTDLYGYT
TRBV2,NA,TRBJ2-1,ASSVTGSSYNEQF
TRBV18,NA,TRBJ1-3,ASSPTRTGSGNTIY
TRBV11-2,NA,TRBJ2-2,ASTFYKGTNTGELF
TRBV6-7,NA,TRBJ2-1,ASPRQADESSYNEQF
TRBV19,NA,TRBJ1-4,ASMGGEKLF
TRBV3-1/TRBV3-2,NA,TRBJ2-2,ASSQVVLAGIANTGELF
TRBV18,NA,TRBJ1-5,ASSPSQGVGQPQH
TRBV29-1,NA,TRBJ2-5,SVTEGQETQY
TRBV3-1/TRBV3-2,once,TRBJ2-7,ASSQAGRTGPYEQY
TRBV7-2,NA,TRBJ2-2,ASSFSGRGTGELF
TRBV7-9,NA,TRBJ2-7,ASSLVAGPSYEQY
TRBV9,NA,TRBJ1-2,ASSVGGSGFGYT
TRBV7-6,NA,TRBJ1-6,ASSRTGTSPLH
TRBV9,NA,TRBJ2-1,ASSLKPSGDGV
TRBV20-1,NA,TRBJ1-4,SASYRLNEKLF
TRBV4-1,NA,TRBJ2-7,ASSLWWPFPYEQY
TRBV6-4,NA,TRBJ2-1,ASSDSPTGVYNEQF
TRBV7-3,NA,TRBJ1-1,ASSFQATPNTEAF
TRBV28,NA,TRBJ2-3,ASSLRDLTDTQY
TRBV6-1,NA,TRBJ1-1,ASSENWNRGKAF
TRBV5-1,NA,TRBJ2-3,ASSLDPGLAGGRTDTQY
TRBV18,NA,TRBJ2-7,ASSHAGGRNSYEQY
TRBV27,NA,TRBJ1-1,ASSLQTGSTNTEAF